This T cell receptor beta chain was profiled in a study of control samples from healthy donors and cancer patients. Germline loops: CDR1 SGDLS, CDR2 YYNGEE. V shed 4 bases and J shed 5 bases, with 21 bases lying between them. The CDR3 is 16 amino acids. Sequenced by immunoSEQ multiplex PCR; TCRdb stores in-frame clones only, minus some. The data hold about 40,000 clones, with about 87% observed a single time. The TCR sequence derives from a woman aged 60-75 years with lung cancer. The chain joins TRBV9 to TRBJ2-5; D uncertain. The sequenced sample was PBMCs. DNA for the CDR3: TGTGCCAGCAGCTTTCCGGGTGGGATCGCCCGTGAGACCCAGTACTTC. Protein sequence: CASSFPGGIARETQYF.